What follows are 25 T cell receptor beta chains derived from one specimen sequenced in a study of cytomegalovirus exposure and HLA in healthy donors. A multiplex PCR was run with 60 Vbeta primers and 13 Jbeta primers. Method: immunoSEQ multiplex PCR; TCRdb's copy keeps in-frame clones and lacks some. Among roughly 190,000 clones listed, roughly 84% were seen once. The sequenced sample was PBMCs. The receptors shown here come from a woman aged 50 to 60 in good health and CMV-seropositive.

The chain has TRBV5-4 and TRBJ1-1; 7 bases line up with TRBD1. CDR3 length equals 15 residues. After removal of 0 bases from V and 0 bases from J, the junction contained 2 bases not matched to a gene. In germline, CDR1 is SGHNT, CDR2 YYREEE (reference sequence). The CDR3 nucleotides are TGTGCCAGCAGCTTGGACAGGGGTATGAACACTGAAGCTTTCTTT. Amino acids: CASSLDRGMNTEAFF.

CDR3 coding DNA: TGCGCCAGCAGCCCCGGGGTTTCCCGGGTACCTGGAAACACCATATATTTT. Its translation: CASSPGVSRVPGNTIYF. The chain recombines TRBV5-1 with TRBJ1-3; no clear D. In germline, CDR1 is SGHRS, CDR2 YFSETQ. Trimming stripped 4 bases from V and 2 bases from J, with 19 bases between. This CDR3 has 17 amino acids.

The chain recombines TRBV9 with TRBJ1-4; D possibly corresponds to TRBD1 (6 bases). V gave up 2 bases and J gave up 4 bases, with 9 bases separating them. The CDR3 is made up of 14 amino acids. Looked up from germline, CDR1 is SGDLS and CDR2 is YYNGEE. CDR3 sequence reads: CASSVGTYNEKLFF. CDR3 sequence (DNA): TGTGCCAGCAGCGTCGGGACATATAATGAAAAACTGTTTTTT.

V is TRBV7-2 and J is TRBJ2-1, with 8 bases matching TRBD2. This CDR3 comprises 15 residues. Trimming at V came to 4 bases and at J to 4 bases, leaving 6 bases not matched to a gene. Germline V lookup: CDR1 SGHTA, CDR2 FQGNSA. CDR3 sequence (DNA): TGTGCCAGCAGCTCCCGGGGGGGCCAATACAATGAGCAGTTCTTC. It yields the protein CASSSRGGQYNEQFF. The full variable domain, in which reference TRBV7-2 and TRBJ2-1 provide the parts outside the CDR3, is GAGVSQSPSNKVTEKGKDVELRCDPISGHTALYWYRQSLGQGLEFLIYFQGNSAPDKSGLPSDRFSAERTGGSVSTLTIQRTQQEDSAVYLCASSSRGGQYNEQFFGPGTRLTVL.

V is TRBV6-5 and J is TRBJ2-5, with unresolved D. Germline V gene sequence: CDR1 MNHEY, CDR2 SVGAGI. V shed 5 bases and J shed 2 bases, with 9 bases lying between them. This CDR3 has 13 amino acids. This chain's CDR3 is CASSHTPQETQYF. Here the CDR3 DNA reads TGTGCCAGCAGTCACACACCTCAAGAGACCCAGTACTTC.

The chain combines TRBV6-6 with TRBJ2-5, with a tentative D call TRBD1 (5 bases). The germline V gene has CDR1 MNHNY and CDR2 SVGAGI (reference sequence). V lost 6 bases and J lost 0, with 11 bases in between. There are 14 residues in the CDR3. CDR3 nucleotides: TGTGCCAGCAGAAAGGGGCAGAACCAAGAGACCCAGTACTTC. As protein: CASRKGQNQETQYF.

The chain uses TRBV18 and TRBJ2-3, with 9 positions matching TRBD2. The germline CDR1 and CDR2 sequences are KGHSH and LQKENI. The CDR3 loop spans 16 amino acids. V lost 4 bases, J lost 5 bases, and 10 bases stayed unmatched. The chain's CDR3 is CASSLFGGGAEDTQYF. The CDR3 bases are TGTGCCAGCTCACTTTTTGGCGGGGGGGCCGAAGATACGCAGTATTTT.

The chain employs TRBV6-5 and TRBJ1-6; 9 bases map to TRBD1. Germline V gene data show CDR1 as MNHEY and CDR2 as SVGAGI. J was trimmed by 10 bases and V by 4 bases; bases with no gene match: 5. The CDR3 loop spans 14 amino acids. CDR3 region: CASSFGQGRSPLHF. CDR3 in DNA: TGTGCCAGCAGTTTCGGACAGGGGCGGTCACCCCTCCACTTT.

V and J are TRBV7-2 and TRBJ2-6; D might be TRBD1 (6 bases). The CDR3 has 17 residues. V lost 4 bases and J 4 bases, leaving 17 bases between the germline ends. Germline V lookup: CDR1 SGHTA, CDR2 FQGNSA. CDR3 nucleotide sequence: TGTGCCAGCAGCTCAACAACTATGGGGGCAGGGGCCAACGTCCTGACTTTC. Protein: CASSSTTMGAGANVLTF.

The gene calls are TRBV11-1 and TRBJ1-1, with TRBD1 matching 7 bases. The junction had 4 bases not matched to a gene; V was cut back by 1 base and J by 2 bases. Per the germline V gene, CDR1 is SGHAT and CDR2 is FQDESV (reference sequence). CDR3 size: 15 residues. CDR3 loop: CASSLGSGGNTEAFF. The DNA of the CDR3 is TGTGCCAGCAGCTTAGGTTCAGGGGGAAACACTGAAGCTTTCTTT.

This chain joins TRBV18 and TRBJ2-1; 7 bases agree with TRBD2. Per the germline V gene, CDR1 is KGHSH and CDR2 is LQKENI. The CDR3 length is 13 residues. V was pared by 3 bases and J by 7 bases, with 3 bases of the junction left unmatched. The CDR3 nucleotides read TGTGCCAGCTCACCTCTAGCGGAGAATGAGCAGTTCTTC. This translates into CASSPLAENEQFF.

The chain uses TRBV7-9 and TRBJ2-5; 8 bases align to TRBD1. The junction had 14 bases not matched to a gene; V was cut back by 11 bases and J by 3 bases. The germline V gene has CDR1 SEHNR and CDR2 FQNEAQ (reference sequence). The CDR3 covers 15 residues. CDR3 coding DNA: TGTGCCTCAAACCCAGGGGGCGAAGGTGAAGAGACCCAGTACTTC. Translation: CASNPGGEGEETQYF. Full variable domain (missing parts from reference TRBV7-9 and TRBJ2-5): DTGVSQNPRHKITKRGQNVTFRCDPISEHNRLYWYRQTLGQGPEFLTYFQNEAQLEKSRLLSDRFSAERPKGSFSTLEIQRTEQGDSAMYLCASNPGGEGEETQYFGPGTRLLVL.

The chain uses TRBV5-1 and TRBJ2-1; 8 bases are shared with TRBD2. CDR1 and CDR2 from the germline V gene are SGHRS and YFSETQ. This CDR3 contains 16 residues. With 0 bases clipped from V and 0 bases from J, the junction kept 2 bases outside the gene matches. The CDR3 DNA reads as TGCGCCAGCAGCTTGGGCGGGGGGAACTCCTACAATGAGCAGTTCTTC. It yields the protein CASSLGGGNSYNEQFF.

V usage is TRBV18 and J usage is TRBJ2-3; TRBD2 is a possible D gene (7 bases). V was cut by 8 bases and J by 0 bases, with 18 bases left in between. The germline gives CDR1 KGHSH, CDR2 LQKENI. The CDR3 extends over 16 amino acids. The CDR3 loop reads CASTYLGGGSTDTQYF. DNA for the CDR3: TGTGCCAGCACCTACTTGGGGGGGGGCAGCACAGATACGCAGTATTTT.

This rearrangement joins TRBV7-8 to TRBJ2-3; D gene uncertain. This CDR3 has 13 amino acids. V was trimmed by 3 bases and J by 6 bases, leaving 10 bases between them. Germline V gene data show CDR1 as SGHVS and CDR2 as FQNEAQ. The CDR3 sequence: CASSLSLLDTQYF. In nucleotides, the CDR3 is TGTGCCAGCAGCTTGTCTCTCCTGGATACGCAGTATTTT.

CDR3 protein: CVSTGTGGYNEQFF. In DNA form, the CDR3 reads TGTGTTTCGACGGGGACAGGGGGTTACAATGAGCAGTTCTTC. This chain joins TRBV6-5 and TRBJ2-1; 11 bases match TRBD1. This CDR3 contains 14 residues. The germline V gene encodes CDR1 MNHEY and CDR2 SVGAGI.

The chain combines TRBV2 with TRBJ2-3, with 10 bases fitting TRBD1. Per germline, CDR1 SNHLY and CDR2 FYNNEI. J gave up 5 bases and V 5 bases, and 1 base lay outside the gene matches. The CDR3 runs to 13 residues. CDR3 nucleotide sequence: TGTGCCAGCAGTCGGGACAGGGGAGATACGCAGTATTTT. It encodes CASSRDRGDTQYF.

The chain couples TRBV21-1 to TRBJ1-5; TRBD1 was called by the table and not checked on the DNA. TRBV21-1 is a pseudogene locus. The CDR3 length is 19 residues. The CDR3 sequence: CASSRIGTGDRVRAQPQHF. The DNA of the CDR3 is TGTGCCAGCAGTAGAATCGGGACAGGGGACCGGGTCAGGGCTCAGCCCCAGCATTTT.

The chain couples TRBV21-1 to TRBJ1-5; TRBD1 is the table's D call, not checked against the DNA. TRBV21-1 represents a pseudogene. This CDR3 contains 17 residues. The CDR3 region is CASSNPPDRDTIKPQHF. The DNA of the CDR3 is TGTGCCAGCAGCAACCCGCCGGACAGGGATACTATCAAACCCCAGCATTTT.

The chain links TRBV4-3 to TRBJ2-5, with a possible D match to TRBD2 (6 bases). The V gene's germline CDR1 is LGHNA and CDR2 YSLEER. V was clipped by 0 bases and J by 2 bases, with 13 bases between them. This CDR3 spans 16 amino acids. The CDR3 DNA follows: TGCGCCAGCAGCCAAGATCTTGCGGGGATACAAGAGACCCAGTACTTC. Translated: CASSQDLAGIQETQYF.

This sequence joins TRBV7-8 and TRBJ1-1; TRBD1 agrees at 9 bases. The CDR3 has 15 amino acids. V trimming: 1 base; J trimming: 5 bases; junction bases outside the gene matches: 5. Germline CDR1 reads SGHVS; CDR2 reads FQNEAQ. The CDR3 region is CASSLETGGGTEAFF. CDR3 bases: TGTGCCAGCAGCTTAGAAACAGGGGGCGGAACTGAAGCTTTCTTT.

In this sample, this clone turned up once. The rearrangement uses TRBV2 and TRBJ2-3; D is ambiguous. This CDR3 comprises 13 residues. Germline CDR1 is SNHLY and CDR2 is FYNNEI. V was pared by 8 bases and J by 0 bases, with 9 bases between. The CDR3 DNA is TGTGCCAGCGAGGTACCTAGCACAGATACGCAGTATTTT. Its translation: CASEVPSTDTQYF.

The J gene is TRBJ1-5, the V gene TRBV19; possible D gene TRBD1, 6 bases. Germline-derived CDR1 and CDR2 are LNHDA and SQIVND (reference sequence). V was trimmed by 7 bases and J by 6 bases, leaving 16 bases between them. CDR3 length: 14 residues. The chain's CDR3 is CASKPQGRSQPQHF. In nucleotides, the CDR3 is TGTGCCAGTAAGCCCCAGGGGCGCAGTCAGCCCCAGCATTTT.

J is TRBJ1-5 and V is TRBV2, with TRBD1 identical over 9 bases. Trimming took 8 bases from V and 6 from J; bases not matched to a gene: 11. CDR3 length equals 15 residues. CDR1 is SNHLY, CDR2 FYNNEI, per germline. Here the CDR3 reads CASQPPGQGSQPQHF. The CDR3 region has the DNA TGTGCCAGCCAACCTCCGGGACAGGGTAGTCAGCCCCAGCATTTT.

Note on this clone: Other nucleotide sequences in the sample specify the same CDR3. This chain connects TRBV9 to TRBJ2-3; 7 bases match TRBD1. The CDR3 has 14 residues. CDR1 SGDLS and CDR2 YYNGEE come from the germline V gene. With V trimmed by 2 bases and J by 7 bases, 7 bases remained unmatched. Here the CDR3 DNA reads TGTGCCAGCAGCGTGGGAAACAGGGGAAATACGCAGTATTTT. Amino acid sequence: CASSVGNRGNTQYF.